This is a list of T cell receptor beta chains from one sample in a study of shared clonotypes between healthy human individuals. Data came from immunoSEQ multiplex PCR; TCRdb stores just in-frame clones and leaves some out. This sample has about 2 million clones, with approximately 94% found just once. Input material: naive CD8+ T cells sorted from blood. These receptors were collected from a young man in good health. The CDR3 runs from the conserved cysteine through the conserved F or W. Some rows mark clone size as missing; the rest say once, few, many or name a class of expanded clone.

NA | TRBJ2-5 | TRBV13 | CASSWGPEETQYF
NA | TRBJ1-5 | TRBV11-2 | CASSSPSQVTSERPQHF
NA | TRBJ2-1 | TRBV4-1 | CASSQYRDNFNEQFF
NA | TRBJ1-1 | TRBV4-1 | CASSQDWGANTEAFF
NA | TRBJ2-7 | TRBV6-6 | CASSFGGTLYEQYF
NA | TRBJ2-1 | TRBV4-1 | CASSQEIALIPYNEQFF
NA | TRBJ2-1 | TRBV27 | CASSSRTSGIGSEQFF
NA | TRBJ2-7 | TRBV5-6 | CASSYRDSYEQYF
NA | TRBJ1-6 | TRBV4-1 | CASSQDRDNSPLHF
NA | TRBJ2-7 | TRBV28 | CASSLSSGGVPYEQYF
NA | TRBJ1-1 | TRBV27 | CASSWGDRLNTEAFF
NA | TRBJ2-7 | TRBV28 | CASSLYGWGGTYEQYF
NA | TRBJ2-3 | TRBV30 | CAWTLAGGPTDTQYF
NA | TRBJ2-7 | TRBV6-1 | CASSYTKEQYF
NA | TRBJ1-2 | TRBV28 | CASSLGPGYYGYTF
NA | TRBJ2-2 | TRBV9 | CASSISRGRANTGELFF
NA | TRBJ2-1 | TRBV28 | CASSFSGDSYNEQFF
NA | TRBJ2-7 | TRBV15 | CATSRAAQGVEQYF
NA | TRBJ2-3 | TRBV9 | CASSEEPGLAGRSTDTQYF
NA | TRBJ1-3 | TRBV6-6 | CASSYSTEPGNTIYF
NA | TRBJ1-1 | TRBV29-1 | CSAWGSEGNTEAFF
NA | TRBJ2-2 | TRBV27 | CASSLAGGMYTGELFF
NA | TRBJ2-1 | TRBV25-1 | CASSDPGYNEQFF
once | TRBJ2-7 | TRBV28 | CASTPHLSSYEQYF
NA | TRBJ1-4 | TRBV7-9 | CASSLGPEKLFF
NA | TRBJ2-1 | TRBV13 | CASSQGLAGEGPNEQFF
NA | TRBJ2-1 | TRBV11-3 | CASSFREGGEQFF
NA | TRBJ1-2 | TRBV5-5 | CASSLQGDYGYTF
NA | TRBJ1-2 | TRBV21-1 | CASSNRDSLRVDYGYTF
NA | TRBJ2-2 | TRBV10-3 | CAISDPNRGLGAGELFF
NA | TRBJ2-7 | TRBV4-1 | CASSQEGQGYEQYF
NA | TRBJ2-1 | TRBV10-2 | CASSSFAGGPEDEQFF
NA | TRBJ2-7 | TRBV19 | CASSAFQYSYEQYF
NA | TRBJ2-7 | TRBV19 | CASRARDTFYEQYF
NA | TRBJ2-5 | TRBV9 | CASSVGGETQYF
NA | TRBJ2-4 | TRBV11-2 | CASSLVTGALDIQYF
NA | TRBJ2-3 | TRBV5-8 | CASSIGTSGMDTQYF